This T cell receptor beta chain was found in a study of cytomegalovirus exposure and HLA in healthy donors. Germline assignment: CDR1 LNHDA and CDR2 SQIVND (reference sequence). The CDR3 runs 12 residues. V trimming: 6 bases; J trimming: 4 bases; junction bases outside the gene matches: 0. Use of 60 Vbeta and 13 Jbeta primers characterized the PCR. Sequencing was performed with immunoSEQ multiplex PCR; in TCRdb, only in-frame clones are kept and a portion is missing. This table has about 100,000 clones, about 75% appearing once. The J gene is TRBJ2-5, the V gene TRBV19; TRBD1 matches at 9 bases. Material for sequencing was PBMCs. The origin of this receptor is a middle-aged man in good health and CMV-seropositive. The CDR3 nucleotides read TGTGCCAGTAGACAGGGGGCAGAGACCCAGTACTTC. Its translation is CASRQGAETQYF.